This paragraph reports one TCR beta chain. Both TRBC1 and TRBC2 were covered by a beta constant-region primer of two equimolar oligonucleotides. The ligated cDNA underwent four PCR rounds using SP2 and nested alpha and beta constant-region primers. An oligonucleotide with the SP2 primer and a 12-nucleotide UMI was ligated to the cDNA 3' end. Each CDR3 protein gets one entry after TCRdb re-called the UMI-ligation and nested PCR reads with MiXCR. The profile shows 4,000 to 5,000 distinct CDR3 sequences, around 5.2% of them singletons. In germline, CDR1 is DFQATT, CDR2 SNEGSKA (reference sequence). The J segment lost 3 bases and the V segment lost 0 bases, leaving 10 bases of the junction unmatched. This CDR3 has 17 amino acids. This sample is part of a study of naive and memory T cell subsets. Sequential positive selection took CD4 T cells first, then CD8 T cells. Cells stained for CD3, CD4, CD8, CD45RA, CD27 and viability were sorted into four CD45RA/CD27 subsets.

The chain links TRBV20-1 to TRBJ2-7; 11 bases align to TRBD1. This sequence originates from a human donor in good health. Sequencing was carried out using effector memory CD8+ T cells from blood. As for subset: effector memory, CD45RA- CD27-. This CDR3 is CSARDPLLGQGVYEQYF. CDR3 nucleotides: TGCAGTGCTAGAGATCCGCTCCTGGGACAGGGGGTCTACGAGCAGTACTTC.